The present entry profiles one T cell receptor beta chain with its context. These data are taken from a study of blood T cell repertoires in COVID-19. Under the authors' procedure: From reference gene primer amplification, estimates of nucleated cell counts were derived. Data came from immunoSEQ multiplex PCR; TCRdb stores just in-frame clones and leaves some out. The DNA gave D and trimming, while V, J and clone size come from that table. The top ten clones hold nearly 3.5% of a sample with approximately 86,000 clones, 85% of them seen once. The V end lost 8 bases, the J end lost 4 bases, and 12 bases lay between the germline ends. This CDR3 contains 14 residues. CDR1 and CDR2 from the germline V gene are MNHNY and SVGAGI (reference sequence).

Sequenced: peripheral blood. The source of this sequence is a man aged 50 to 59 with acute or convalescent COVID-19. V usage is TRBV6-6 and J usage is TRBJ1-6, with D unclear. The CDR3 spells CASGKGGYNSPLHF. The CDR3 coding sequence is TGTGCCAGCGGTAAAGGCGGTTATAATTCACCCCTCCACTTT.